Given below is one TCR beta chain in context. This record belongs to a study of blood T cells in healthy people across ages. Together with a sample-barcoded 5' primer, a J-beta primer mix was included in a second PCR lasting about 7 to 11 cycles. TCRdb passed the 5' RACE reads through MiXCR, listing each CDR3 protein once. This table holds approximately 780,000 distinct CDR3 sequences, around 24% found once. Germline V gene sequence: CDR1 DFQATT, CDR2 SNEGSKA (reference sequence). CDR3 length: 13 residues. These same data were also listed under a study on T cells of mothers and their children.

Sequenced material: blood. The V and J genes are TRBV20-1 and TRBJ2-5; D gene ambiguous. The DNA end is more similar to TRBJ2-1, so the J call may be wrong. This receptor was obtained from a boy younger than 18 in good health. CDR3 DNA sequence: TGCAGTGCAAGGGTTCCGGTTGTGGATGAGCAGTTCTTC. Amino acid sequence: CSARVPVVDEQFF.